The 26 T cell receptor beta chains presented below share a single source sample, sequenced in a study of T cells in Graves' hyperthyroidism and ophthalmopathy. Amplification of TCR beta CDR3 regions was performed using RNA transcripts as template. First-round RT-PCR with HTBI primers amplified the TCR CDR3 region. TCRdb used MiXCR to reprocess the multiplex PCR reads, holding one entry per CDR3 protein. The data show tens of thousands of distinct CDR3 sequences, 40% to 65% seen once. The sequencing sample was made of blood. Receptor source: a woman aged 40 to 50 with Graves' ophthalmopathy.

This clonotype was picked up many times. V usage is TRBV28 and J usage is TRBJ2-7; no definite D call. CDR1 is MDHEN, CDR2 SYDVKM, per germline. V lost 2 bases, J lost 4 bases, and 6 bases lay in between. This CDR3 has 12 residues. CDR3 sequence reads: CASSLHGYEQYF. In nucleotides, the CDR3 is TGTGCCAGCAGTTTACATGGATACGAGCAGTACTTC.

V and J are TRBV9 and TRBJ2-5, with D possibly TRBD2 on 5 matching bases. Per germline, CDR1 SGDLS and CDR2 YYNGEE. The ends were cut back, 3 bases at V and 5 bases at J, with 17 bases in the middle. CDR3 length equals 15 residues. The chain's CDR3 is CASSARVRAGETQYF. The CDR3 DNA sequence: TGTGCCAGCAGCGCGAGAGTGAGGGCTGGGGAGACCCAGTACTTC.

This clonotype was seen once. The CDR3 carries no conserved terminal phenylalanine or tryptophan, so it likely arises from a read error. It is unclear where the CDR3 begins or ends on the DNA, so no DNA is shown, and the CDR3 is as TCRdb lists it. CDR3 loop: CSAAPDTPYGYTFGS. The V gene is TRBV20-1, the J gene TRBJ2-5; no DNA check was done on the table's D call, TRBD1. CDR1 is DFQATT, CDR2 SNEGSKA, per germline (reference sequence). The CDR3 numbers 15 amino acids, ends counted.

This clonotype was seen repeatedly, ten times or more. The chain links TRBV5-1 to TRBJ1-1, with 9 bases fitting TRBD1. V dropped 3 bases and J dropped 1; count of bases not matched to a gene: 10. From germline, CDR1 is SGHRS and CDR2 YFSETQ. CDR3 length: 17 residues. The CDR3 reads CASSSLQGARANTEAFF. The CDR3 bases are TGCGCCAGCAGCTCCCTACAGGGGGCGAGGGCGAACACTGAAGCTTTCTTT.

The gene calls are TRBV19 and TRBJ1-6; possible D gene TRBD1, 5 bases. The CDR3 runs 13 residues. V was clipped by 7 bases and J by 7 bases, with 11 bases between them. Germline V CDR1 and CDR2: LNHDA, SQIVND (reference sequence). The CDR3, as DNA: TGTGCCAGTAATTGGGGCAGGAATTCACCCCTCCACTTT. Its protein product is CASNWGRNSPLHF.

At least ten counts were recorded for this clonotype. The genes are TRBV3-1 and TRBJ1-1, with D uncertain. Trimming left V 3 bases short and J 8 bases short, with 10 bases between. Germline CDR1 and CDR2: LGHDT and YNNKEL (reference sequence). This CDR3 region has 12 residues. CDR3 protein: CASSHGRTEAFF. CDR3 nucleotide sequence: TGTGCCAGCAGCCATGGGCGTACGGAAGCTTTCTTT. The variable domain in full, completed from reference TRBV3-1 and TRBJ1-1, reads DTAVSQTPKYLVTQMGNDKSIKCEQNLGHDTMYWYKQDSKKFLKIMFSYNNKELIINETVPNRFSPKSPDKAHLNLHINSLELGDSAVYFCASSHGRTEAFFGQGTRLTVV.

This rearrangement joins TRBV12-3 or TRBV12-4 to TRBJ1-5; tentative D call: TRBD1 (5 bases). The CDR3 contains 14 residues. Trimming removed 6 bases from V and 7 bases from J, with 16 bases in between. DNA for the CDR3: TGTGCCAGCAGACCCGAGGAGGGGTGCCAGCCCCAGCATTTT. Its protein product is CASRPEEGCQPQHF.

The rearrangement uses TRBV6-4 and TRBJ2-5, with D possibly TRBD2 on 6 matching bases. The germline V gene has CDR1 MRHNA and CDR2 SNTAGT. This CDR3 spans 15 amino acids. The V end lost 6 bases, the J end lost 4 bases, and 18 bases lay between the germline ends. The CDR3 DNA sequence: TGTGCCAGCAGAGCCGGGACGGCCGGGGGAGAGACCCAGTACTTC. Encoded protein: CASRAGTAGGETQYF.

The rearrangement links TRBV20-1 to TRBJ2-1; 13 bases are shared with TRBD2. The J segment lost 4 bases and the V segment lost 5 bases, leaving 14 bases of the junction unmatched. Germline V gene lookup returns CDR1 DFQATT and CDR2 SNEGSKA (reference sequence). The CDR3 runs to 18 residues. The CDR3: CSARPTRTSGGQYNEQFF. The CDR3 DNA follows: TGCAGTGCTCGACCGACCCGGACTAGCGGGGGACAATACAATGAGCAGTTCTTC.

This clonotype has a count of ten or more. The chain is built from TRBV12-3 or TRBV12-4 and TRBJ2-5; 9 nucleotides line up with TRBD1. J was trimmed by 4 bases and V by 6 bases; bases with no gene match: 6. CDR3 length equals 14 residues. The CDR3 protein is CASSTGQGGETQYF. The CDR3 DNA is TGTGCCAGCAGCACGGGACAGGGAGGAGAGACCCAGTACTTC.

The chain uses TRBV5-5 and TRBJ1-4, with 9 bases matching TRBD1. The V segment lost 0 bases and the J segment 7 bases; nucleotides outside the gene matches: 4. Per the germline V gene, CDR1 is SGHKS and CDR2 is YYEKEE (reference sequence). This CDR3 spans 15 amino acids. CDR3 nucleotides: TGTGCCAGCAGCTTGGCCGGGACAGGGATTGAAAAACTGTTTTTT. It yields the protein CASSLAGTGIEKLFF.

This chain's CDR3 is CASSTTSTTGDTEAFF. Written as DNA, the CDR3 is TGTGCCAGCAGTACCACGTCAACAACCGGGGACACTGAAGCTTTCTTT. This rearrangement joins TRBV6-5 to TRBJ1-1; D ambiguous. This CDR3 is 16 amino acids long. The germline CDR1 and CDR2 sequences are MNHEY and SVGAGI. V lost 5 bases to trimming and J lost 3 bases, with 19 bases between them.

This clonotype was seen ten or more times. The V and J genes are TRBV6-1 and TRBJ2-1; D not certain. CDR1 MNHNS and CDR2 SASEGT come from the germline V gene. The CDR3 spans 13 residues. V lost 6 bases and J 2 bases, leaving 8 bases between the germline ends. The CDR3 sequence: CASRVRTYNEQFF. CDR3 sequence (DNA): TGTGCCAGCAGGGTCAGGACCTACAATGAGCAGTTCTTC.

This clonotype was recorded at least ten times. This rearrangement joins TRBV6-5 to TRBJ2-2; no clear D gene. Trimming took off 2 bases at V and 3 bases at J, with 4 bases between the two ends. The CDR3 length is 13 residues. Germline values: CDR1 MNHEY, CDR2 SVGAGI. The DNA for the CDR3 is TGTGCCAGCAGTTACGGGGACACCGGGGAGCTGTTTTTT. It is translated as CASSYGDTGELFF.

The rearrangement joins TRBV11-3 to TRBJ2-3; unclear D gene. The CDR3 contains 14 residues. Per germline, CDR1 SGHNT and CDR2 YENEEA. V lost 3 bases and J lost 2, with 9 bases in between. The CDR3 spells CASSLGPNTDTQYF. The CDR3 bases are TGTGCCAGCAGCTTGGGCCCAAACACAGATACGCAGTATTTT.

The chain is built from TRBV10-3 and TRBJ2-3; 10 bases fit TRBD2. J was trimmed by 4 bases and V by 0 bases; bases with no gene match: 4. Germline CDR1 ENHRY, CDR2 SYGVKD. This CDR3 is 16 amino acids long. DNA of the CDR3: TGTGCCATCAGTGAGTCTCTAGCGGGAGTTGCAGATACGCAGTATTTT. Amino acids: CAISESLAGVADTQYF.

This chain uses TRBV20-1 with TRBJ2-1, with 7 positions matching TRBD1. Germline loops: CDR1 DFQATT, CDR2 SNEGSKA (reference sequence). The trim removed 1 base at V and 0 bases at J, leaving 6 bases unmatched. CDR3 length equals 16 residues. The CDR3, as DNA: TGCAGTGCTAGAGGACAGGGACAGAGCTCCTACAATGAGCAGTTCTTC. Protein sequence: CSARGQGQSSYNEQFF.

This sequence joins TRBV6-5 and TRBJ2-5; the match to TRBD1 covers 8 bases. J gave up 1 base and V 0 bases, and 10 bases lay outside the gene matches. The CDR3 is made up of 18 amino acids. Germline V CDR1 and CDR2: MNHEY, SVGAGI. The CDR3 nucleotides read TGTGCCAGCAGTTACTCGACGGTAGGGGGACAGGTCCAAGAGACCCAGTACTTC. Amino acids: CASSYSTVGGQVQETQYF.

The chain recombines TRBV9 with TRBJ2-7, with 7 nucleotides matching TRBD1. CDR1 SGDLS and CDR2 YYNGEE come from the germline V gene. V lost 4 bases and J lost 5; bases outside the gene matches: 3. CDR3 length: 12 residues. CDR3 amino acids: CASSTGQDEQYF. The CDR3 coding sequence is TGTGCCAGCAGCACCGGACAGGACGAGCAGTACTTC.

This clonotype appeared once. The limits of the CDR3 on the DNA are not certain, so only TCRdb's listed CDR3 is given. The chain carries TRBV9 and TRBJ1-2; the table's D call of TRBD1 was not tested on the DNA. The CDR3 totals 17 residues, both ends included. Germline V CDR1 and CDR2: SGDLS, YYNGEE. The chain's CDR3 is CASSNEADTEAFFGYTF.

The CDR3 bases are TGTGCCAGCAGTTCCCTCCAACCGGGGACGAAGGGCTCTGGAAACACCATATATTTT. It codes for CASSSLQPGTKGSGNTIYF. J is TRBJ1-3 and V is TRBV6-7; a weak D match, TRBD1 (5 bases). TRBV6-7 is noted as an ORF with a role that remains uncertain. The CDR3 is made up of 19 amino acids. Trimming took off 4 bases at V and 0 bases at J, with 22 bases between the two ends.

There are many counts of this clonotype. The genes are TRBV11-2 and TRBJ2-2; TRBD2 matches 13 bases. Germline CDR1 reads SGHAT; CDR2 reads FQNNGV. CDR3 length equals 16 residues. Trimming removed 2 bases from V and 5 bases from J; junction bases left unmatched: 2. The DNA of the CDR3 is TGTGCCAGCAGCTTAAGACTAGCGGGGGGTACCGGGGAGCTGTTTTTT. Translation: CASSLRLAGGTGELFF.

The genes are TRBV5-1 and TRBJ2-7; 8 bases match TRBD2. The CDR3 covers 15 residues. V shed 3 bases, J shed 2 bases, and the junction held 7 bases outside the gene matches. Germline V lookup: CDR1 SGHRS, CDR2 YFSETQ. The CDR3 bases are TGCGCCAGCAGCTCGTACCACGGGAGGGCCTACGAGCAGTACTTC. Encoded protein: CASSSYHGRAYEQYF.

Many counts were recorded for this clonotype. J is TRBJ2-5 and V is TRBV2; 9 positions match TRBD2. The CDR3 totals 14 residues. Germline loops: CDR1 SNHLY, CDR2 FYNNEI. J was trimmed by 4 bases and V by 3 bases; bases with no gene match: 3. The CDR3 sequence is CASSDAGGGETQYF. Written as DNA, the CDR3 is TGTGCCAGCAGTGACGCGGGAGGGGGAGAGACCCAGTACTTC.

This clonotype was counted many times. CDR3: CSANKGAHTEAFF. In DNA form, the CDR3 reads TGCAGTGCTAATAAGGGGGCCCACACTGAAGCTTTCTTT. This rearrangement joins TRBV20-1 to TRBJ1-1, with TRBD1 identical over 7 bases. V shed 4 bases and J 3 bases; nucleotides not matched to a gene: 5. Looked up from germline, CDR1 is DFQATT and CDR2 is SNEGSKA (reference sequence). The CDR3 runs to 13 residues.

About this clonotype: One junction end does not reproduce the germline sequence, and a read error may be involved. CDR3 DNA sequence: TGCAGTGCTAGAGATGCGGGGAGCGGGGGTGTTGGCGGGAAGCTGTTTTTT. Amino acids: CSARDAGSGGVGGKLFF. The chain combines TRBV20-1 with TRBJ2-2, with TRBD2 matching over 8 bases. CDR1 and CDR2 from the germline V gene are DFQATT and SNEGSKA (reference sequence). The length of the CDR3 is 17 residues.